This TCR beta chain was obtained from a study of identical twins. The study's findings and limits: Out-of-frame beta sequences exhibited a weaker degree of excess twin sharing. Models came in too low on out-of-frame TCR alpha sharing in monozygotic twins. Clonotypes of the beta chain that were abundant in cord blood carried fewer insertions (memory repertoires showed none).

This clonotype was picked up a small number of times. Its target is not known. The CDR3 runs to 16 residues. With V trimmed by 6 bases and J by 2 bases, 10 bases remained unmatched. A template switching step contributed a universal primer site, while unique molecular identifiers were present in the cDNA. TCRdb used MiXCR to reprocess the 5' RACE reads, holding one entry per CDR3 protein. This sample has 350,000 to 600,000 distinct CDR3 sequences; 13% to 15% occur once, and the top ten carry about 0.54%. The sample was also linked to a second study, of yellow fever vaccine responses in identical twins.

The gene calls are TRBV12-3 or TRBV12-4 and TRBJ2-3, with 8 bases that match TRBD1. The sequence was obtained from a woman under 30 in good health. Material: CD4+ T cells sorted from blood. This CDR3 is CASSLLGQGYTDTQYF. The CDR3 DNA reads TGTGCCAGCAGCCTCCTCGGACAGGGATACACAGATACGCAGTATTTT.